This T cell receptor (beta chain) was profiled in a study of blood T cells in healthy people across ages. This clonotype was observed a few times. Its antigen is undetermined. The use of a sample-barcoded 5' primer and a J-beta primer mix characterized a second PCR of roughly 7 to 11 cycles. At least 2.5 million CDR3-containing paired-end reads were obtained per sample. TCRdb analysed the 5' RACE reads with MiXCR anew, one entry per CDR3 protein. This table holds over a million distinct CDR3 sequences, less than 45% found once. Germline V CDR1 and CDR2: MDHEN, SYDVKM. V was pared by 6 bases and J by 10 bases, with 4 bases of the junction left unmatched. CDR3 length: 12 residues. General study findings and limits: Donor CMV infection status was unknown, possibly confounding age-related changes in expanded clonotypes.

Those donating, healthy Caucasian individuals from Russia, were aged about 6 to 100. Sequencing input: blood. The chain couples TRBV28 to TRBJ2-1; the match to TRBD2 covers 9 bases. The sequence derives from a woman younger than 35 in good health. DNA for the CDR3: TGTGCCAGCAGCAGACTAGCGGAGGAGCAGTTCTTC. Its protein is CASSRLAEEQFF.